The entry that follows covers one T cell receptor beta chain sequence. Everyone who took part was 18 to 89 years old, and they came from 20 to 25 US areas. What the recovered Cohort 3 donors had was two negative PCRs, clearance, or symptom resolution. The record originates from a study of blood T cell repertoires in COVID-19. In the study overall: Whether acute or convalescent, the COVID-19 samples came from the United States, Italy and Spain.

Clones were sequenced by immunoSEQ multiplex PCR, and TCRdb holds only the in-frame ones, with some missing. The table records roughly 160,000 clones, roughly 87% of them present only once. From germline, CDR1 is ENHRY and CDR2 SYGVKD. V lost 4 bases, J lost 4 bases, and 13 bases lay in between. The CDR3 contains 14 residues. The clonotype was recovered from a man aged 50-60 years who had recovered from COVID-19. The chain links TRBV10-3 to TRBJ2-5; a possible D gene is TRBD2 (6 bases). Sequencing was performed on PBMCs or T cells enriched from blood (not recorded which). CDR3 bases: TGTGCCATCAGTGCCGCCGGGAGTCGAGAGACCCAGTACTTC. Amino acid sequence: CAISAAGSRETQYF.